This section outlines one T cell receptor beta chain sequence together with its context. Its antigen is unidentified. Germline-derived CDR1 and CDR2 are DFQATT and SNEGSKA (reference sequence). The length of the CDR3 is 14 residues. V was clipped by 2 bases and J by 5 bases, with 13 bases between them. This sample stems from a study of blood T cells in healthy people across ages. Turning to the study itself: Capture via template switching afforded approximately one barcoded beta molecule per two T cells.

A sample-barcoded 5' primer and a J-beta primer mix were used in a second PCR of about 6 to 12 cycles. TCRdb used MiXCR to reprocess the 5' RACE reads, holding one entry per CDR3 protein. The table has approximately 1,100,000 distinct CDR3 sequences, 40% to 50% seen once. Healthy Caucasian individuals from Russia aged about 6 to 90 served as donors. Study-wide results and limits: Underestimates were what the diversity estimates from one million T cells were considered to be.

Material for sequencing was blood. This chain uses TRBV20-1 with TRBJ2-1; tentatively, D is TRBD1 or TRBD2 (5 bases each). This sequence originates from a woman aged 55-70 years in good health. For the CDR3, the DNA is TGCAGTGCTAGAAGCGCTAGGGACGACAATGAGCAGTTCTTC. Encoded protein: CSARSARDDNEQFF.